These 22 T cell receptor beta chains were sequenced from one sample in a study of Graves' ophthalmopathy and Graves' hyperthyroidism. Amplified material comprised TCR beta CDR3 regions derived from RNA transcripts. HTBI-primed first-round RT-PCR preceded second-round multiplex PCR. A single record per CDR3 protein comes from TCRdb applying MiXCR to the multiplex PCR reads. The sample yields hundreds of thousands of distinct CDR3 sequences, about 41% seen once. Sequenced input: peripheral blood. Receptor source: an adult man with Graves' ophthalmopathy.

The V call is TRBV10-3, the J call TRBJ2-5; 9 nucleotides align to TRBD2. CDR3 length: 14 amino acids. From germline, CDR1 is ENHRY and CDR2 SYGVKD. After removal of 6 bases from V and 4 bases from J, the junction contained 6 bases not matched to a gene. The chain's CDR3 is CAIREAGGGETQYF. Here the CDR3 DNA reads TGTGCCATCAGGGAAGCGGGAGGAGGAGAGACCCAGTACTTC.

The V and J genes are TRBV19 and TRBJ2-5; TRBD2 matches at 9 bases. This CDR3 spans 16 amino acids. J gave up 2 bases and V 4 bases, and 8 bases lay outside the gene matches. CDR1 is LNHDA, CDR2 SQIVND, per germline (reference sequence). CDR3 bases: TGTGCCAGTAGTAGCGGGGGGGTAGGGGTTCAAGAGACCCAGTACTTC. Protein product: CASSSGGVGVQETQYF.

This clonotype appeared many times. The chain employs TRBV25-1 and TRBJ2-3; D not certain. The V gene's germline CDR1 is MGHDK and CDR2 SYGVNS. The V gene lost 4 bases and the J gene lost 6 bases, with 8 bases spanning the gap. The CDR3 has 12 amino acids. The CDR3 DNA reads TGTGCCAGCAGTGTGGGTAGGGATACGCAGTATTTT. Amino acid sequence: CASSVGRDTQYF. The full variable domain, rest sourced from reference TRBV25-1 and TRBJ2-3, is EADIYQTPRYLVIGTGKKITLECSQTMGHDKMYWYQQDPGMELHLIHYSYGVNSTEKGDLSSESTVSRIRTEHFPLTLESARPSHTSQYLCASSVGRDTQYFGPGTRLTVL.

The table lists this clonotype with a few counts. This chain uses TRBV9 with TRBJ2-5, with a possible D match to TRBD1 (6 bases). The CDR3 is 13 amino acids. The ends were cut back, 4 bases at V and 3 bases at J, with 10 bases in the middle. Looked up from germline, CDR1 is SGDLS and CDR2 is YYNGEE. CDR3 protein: CASSFRTEETQYF. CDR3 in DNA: TGTGCCAGCAGCTTCCGGACAGAAGAGACCCAGTACTTC.

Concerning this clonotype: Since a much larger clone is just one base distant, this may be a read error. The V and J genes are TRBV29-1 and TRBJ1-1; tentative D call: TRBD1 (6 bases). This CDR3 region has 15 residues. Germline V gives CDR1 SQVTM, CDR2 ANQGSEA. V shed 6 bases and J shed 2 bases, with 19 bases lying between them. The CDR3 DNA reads TGCAGCGTCTCCGAGACAGGCAATCGAAACACTGAAGCTTTCTTT. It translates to CSVSETGNRNTEAFF.

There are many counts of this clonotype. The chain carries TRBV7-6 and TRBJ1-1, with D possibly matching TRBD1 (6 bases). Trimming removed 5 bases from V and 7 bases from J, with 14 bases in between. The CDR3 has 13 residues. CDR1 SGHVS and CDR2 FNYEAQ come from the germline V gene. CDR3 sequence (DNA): TGTGCCAGCAGCATAAGACAGGAGATTGAAGCTTTCTTT. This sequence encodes CASSIRQEIEAFF. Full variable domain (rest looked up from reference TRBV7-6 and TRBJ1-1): GAGVSQSPRYKVTKRGQDVALRCDPISGHVSLYWYRQALGQGPEFLTYFNYEAQQDKSGLPNDRFSAERPEGSISTLTIQRTEQRDSAMYRCASSIRQEIEAFFGQGTRLTVV.

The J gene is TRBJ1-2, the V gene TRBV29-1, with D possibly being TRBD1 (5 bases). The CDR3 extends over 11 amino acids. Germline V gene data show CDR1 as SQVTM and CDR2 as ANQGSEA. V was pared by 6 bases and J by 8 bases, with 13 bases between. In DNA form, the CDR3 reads TGCAGCGTGCGACAGTATGACGGCTACACCTTC. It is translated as CSVRQYDGYTF.

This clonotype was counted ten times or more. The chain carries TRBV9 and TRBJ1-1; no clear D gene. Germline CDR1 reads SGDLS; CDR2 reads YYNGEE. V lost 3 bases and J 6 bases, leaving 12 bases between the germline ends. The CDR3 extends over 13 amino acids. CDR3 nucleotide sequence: TGTGCCAGCAGCGCCCACGGTCAGGCTGAAGCTTTCTTT. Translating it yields CASSAHGQAEAFF.

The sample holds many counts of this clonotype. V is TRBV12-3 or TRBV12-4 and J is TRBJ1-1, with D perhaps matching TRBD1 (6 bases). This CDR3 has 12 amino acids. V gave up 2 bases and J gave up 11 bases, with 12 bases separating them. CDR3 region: CASSLRQGFAFF. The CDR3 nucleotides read TGTGCCAGCAGTTTAAGGCAGGGGTTCGCTTTCTTT.

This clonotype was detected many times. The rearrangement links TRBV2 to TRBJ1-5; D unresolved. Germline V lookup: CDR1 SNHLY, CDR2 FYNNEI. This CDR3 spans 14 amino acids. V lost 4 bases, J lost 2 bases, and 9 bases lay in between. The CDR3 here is CASSAGQGNQPQHF. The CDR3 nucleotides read TGTGCCAGCAGTGCTGGGCAGGGCAATCAGCCCCAGCATTTT.

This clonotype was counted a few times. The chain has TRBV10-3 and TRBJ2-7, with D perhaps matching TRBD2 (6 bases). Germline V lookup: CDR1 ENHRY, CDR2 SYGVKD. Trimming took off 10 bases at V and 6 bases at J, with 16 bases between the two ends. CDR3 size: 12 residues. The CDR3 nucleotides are TGTGCCAGCACGGAGGGATGGGGCGAGCAGTACTTC. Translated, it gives CASTEGWGEQYF.

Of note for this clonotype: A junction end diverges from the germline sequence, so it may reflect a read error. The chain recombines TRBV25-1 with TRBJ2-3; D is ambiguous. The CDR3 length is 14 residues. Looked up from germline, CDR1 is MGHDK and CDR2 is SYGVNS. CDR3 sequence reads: CASSESQFTDTRYF. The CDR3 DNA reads TGTGCCAGCAGTGAATCTCAGTTCACAGATACGCGGTATTTT.

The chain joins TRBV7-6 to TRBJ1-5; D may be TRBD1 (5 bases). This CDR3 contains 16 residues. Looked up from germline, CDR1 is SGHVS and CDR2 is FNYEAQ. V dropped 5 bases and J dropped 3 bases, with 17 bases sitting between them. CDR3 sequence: CASSPGGVVDNQPQHF. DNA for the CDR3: TGTGCCAGCAGCCCCGGGGGGGTAGTGGACAATCAGCCCCAGCATTTT.

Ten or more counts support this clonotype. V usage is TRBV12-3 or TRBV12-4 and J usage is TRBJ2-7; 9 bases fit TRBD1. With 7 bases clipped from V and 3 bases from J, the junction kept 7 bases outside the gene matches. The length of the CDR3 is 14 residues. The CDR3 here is CASTETGGDYEQYF. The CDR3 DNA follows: TGTGCCAGCACCGAGACAGGGGGTGACTACGAGCAGTACTTC.

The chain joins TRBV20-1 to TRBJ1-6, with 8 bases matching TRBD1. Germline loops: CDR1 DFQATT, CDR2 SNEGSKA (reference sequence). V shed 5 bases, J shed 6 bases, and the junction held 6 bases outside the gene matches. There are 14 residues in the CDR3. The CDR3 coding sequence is TGCAGTGCTCGCCGGGACAGGCTTAATTCACCCCTCCACTTT. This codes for CSARRDRLNSPLHF.

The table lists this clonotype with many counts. The CDR3 nucleotides read TGCGCCAGCAGCTTCGGGGGGGCCGAGACCCAGTACTTC. Translated, it gives CASSFGGAETQYF. The chain is built from TRBV5-1 and TRBJ2-5, with TRBD2 matching over 8 bases. Germline-derived CDR1 and CDR2 are SGHRS and YFSETQ. The ends lost 2 bases at V and 5 bases at J; junction bases unmatched: 2. There are 13 residues in the CDR3. Supplemented by reference TRBV5-1 and TRBJ2-5, the full variable domain reads KAGVTQTPRYLIKTRGQQVTLSCSPISGHRSVSWYQQTPGQGLQFLFEYFSETQRNKGNFPGRFSGRQFSNSRSEMNVSTLELGDSALYLCASSFGGAETQYFGPGTRLLVL.

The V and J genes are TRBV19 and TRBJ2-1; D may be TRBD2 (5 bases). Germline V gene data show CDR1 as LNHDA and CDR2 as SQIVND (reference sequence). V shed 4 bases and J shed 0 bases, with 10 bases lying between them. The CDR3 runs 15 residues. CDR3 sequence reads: CASSTDWSSYNEQFF. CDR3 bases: TGTGCCAGTAGTACGGACTGGAGCTCCTACAATGAGCAGTTCTTC.

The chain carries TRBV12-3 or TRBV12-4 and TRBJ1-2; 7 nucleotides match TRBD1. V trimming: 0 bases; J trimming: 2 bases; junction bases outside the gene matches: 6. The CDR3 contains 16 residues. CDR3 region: CASSLAGGTENYGYTF. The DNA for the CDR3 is TGTGCCAGCAGTTTAGCAGGTGGGACAGAGAACTATGGCTACACCTTC.

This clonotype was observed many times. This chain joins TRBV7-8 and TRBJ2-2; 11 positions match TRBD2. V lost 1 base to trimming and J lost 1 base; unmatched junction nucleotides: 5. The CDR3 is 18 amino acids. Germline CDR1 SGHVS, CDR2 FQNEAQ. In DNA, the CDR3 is TGTGCCAGCAGCTTAGAACTAGCGGGAGACGGGAACACCGGGGAGCTGTTTTTT. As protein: CASSLELAGDGNTGELFF. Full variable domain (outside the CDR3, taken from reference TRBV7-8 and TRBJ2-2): GAGVSQSPRYKVAKRGQDVALRCDPISGHVSLFWYQQALGQGPEFLTYFQNEAQLDKSGLPSDRFFAERPEGSVSTLKIQRTQQEDSAVYLCASSLELAGDGNTGELFFGEGSRLTVL.

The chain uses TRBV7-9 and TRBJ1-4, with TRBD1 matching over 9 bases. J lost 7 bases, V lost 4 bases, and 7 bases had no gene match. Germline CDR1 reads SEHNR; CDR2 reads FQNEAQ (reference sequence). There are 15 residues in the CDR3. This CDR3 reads CASSSGTGNIEKLFF. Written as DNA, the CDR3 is TGTGCCAGCAGCTCCGGGACAGGGAATATTGAAAAACTGTTTTTT.

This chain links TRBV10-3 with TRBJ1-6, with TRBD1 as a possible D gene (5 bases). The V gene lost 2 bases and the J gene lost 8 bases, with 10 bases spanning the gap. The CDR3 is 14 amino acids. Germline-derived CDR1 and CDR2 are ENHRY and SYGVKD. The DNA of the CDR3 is TGTGCCATCAGTGAGGGGGGATTGGATTCACCCCTCCACTTT. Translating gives CAISEGGLDSPLHF.

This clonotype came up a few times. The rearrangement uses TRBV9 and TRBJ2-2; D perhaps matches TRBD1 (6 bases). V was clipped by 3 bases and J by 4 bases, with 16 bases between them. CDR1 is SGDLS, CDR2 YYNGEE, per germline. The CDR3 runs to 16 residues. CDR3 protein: CASSGGGSRGTGELFF. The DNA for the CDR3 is TGTGCCAGCAGCGGGGGCGGGTCCAGGGGCACCGGGGAGCTGTTTTTT.